This T cell receptor beta chain appears in the sequencing data of a study of cytomegalovirus exposure and HLA in healthy donors. The study's findings and limits: The only immune exposure information that was available was CMV serostatus. There was a cluster of highly shared sequence variants that was likely a sequencing artifact.

This CDR3 contains 15 residues. The V gene's germline CDR1 is SGHTA and CDR2 FQGNSA. Trimming took 5 bases from V and 3 from J; bases not matched to a gene: 10. PCR was performed using 60 Vbeta and 13 Jbeta primers. Some clones are missing from TCRdb's copy, which holds only in-frame ones; the method was immunoSEQ multiplex PCR. This sample carries approximately 120,000 clones, around 80% of them seen once, and the ten largest clones take more than 1%. These donors, healthy bone marrow donors, were studied. A remark on this clone: No antigen is known for it.

This receptor was obtained from a female donor in good health and CMV-seronegative. The specimen sequenced was PBMCs. V gene TRBV7-2 combines with J gene TRBJ2-7; 7 nucleotides agree with TRBD1. The CDR3 spells CASSPRTGGSYEQYF. The CDR3 region has the DNA TGTGCCAGCAGCCCGCGGACAGGAGGAAGCTACGAGCAGTACTTC.